The 29 T cell receptor beta chains listed next were all sequenced from one sample in a study of control samples from healthy donors and cancer patients. Clones were read by immunoSEQ multiplex PCR, and TCRdb kept only the in-frame ones, dropping some. The data contain 45,000 to 60,000 clones, 80% of them singletons. What was sequenced was blood. Source of these receptors: a man aged 70-80 years in good health.

The V and J genes are TRBV7-2 and TRBJ2-7; D ambiguous. The V gene's germline CDR1 is SGHTA and CDR2 FQGNSA. CDR3 length: 13 amino acids. The V gene lost 4 bases and the J gene lost 0 bases, with 7 bases spanning the gap. CDR3 nucleotide sequence: TGTGCCAGCAGCTCCAGACACTCCTACGAGCAGTACTTC. It is translated as CASSSRHSYEQYF.

The rearrangement joins TRBV9 to TRBJ1-1; 9 bases agree with TRBD1. The J segment lost 5 bases and the V segment lost 3 bases, leaving 2 bases of the junction unmatched. Germline V gene lookup returns CDR1 SGDLS and CDR2 YYNGEE. The CDR3 totals 13 residues. CDR3 amino acids: CASSEGQGTEAFF. In DNA form, the CDR3 reads TGTGCCAGCAGCGAGGGACAGGGAACTGAAGCTTTCTTT. The full variable domain, completed using reference TRBV9 and TRBJ1-1, is DSGVTQTPKHLITATGQRVTLRCSPRSGDLSVYWYQQSLDQGLQFLIQYYNGEERAKGNILERFSAQQFPDLHSELNLSSLELGDSALYFCASSEGQGTEAFFGQGTRLTVV.

V usage is TRBV11-2 and J usage is TRBJ2-1; D ambiguous. The V gene's germline CDR1 is SGHAT and CDR2 FQNNGV. Trimming shortened V by 1 base and J by 12 bases, and 13 bases separated the two germline ends. The CDR3 loop spans 13 amino acids. The CDR3 loop reads CASSLGRSQRQFF. CDR3 sequence (DNA): TGTGCCAGCAGCTTAGGAAGGAGCCAGCGGCAGTTCTTC.

The V and J genes are TRBV5-1 and TRBJ1-5, with 8 bases lining up with TRBD1. Germline V lookup: CDR1 SGHRS, CDR2 YFSETQ. Trimming cost V 1 base and J 2 bases; bases outside gene matches: 2. The length of the CDR3 is 15 residues. CDR3 nucleotides: TGCGCCAGCAGCTTGTTGGGACAGGGCAATCAGCCCCAGCATTTT. Translation: CASSLLGQGNQPQHF.

The genes are TRBV5-1 and TRBJ2-3; D may match TRBD1 or TRBD2 (5 bases each). Trimming left V 0 bases short and J 4 bases short, with 6 bases between. CDR1 and CDR2 (germline): SGHRS, YFSETQ. This CDR3 spans 13 amino acids. In DNA form, the CDR3 reads TGCGCCAGCAGCTTGGTGGGGGCAGATACGCAGTATTTT. Translating gives CASSLVGADTQYF.

J is TRBJ1-3 and V is TRBV7-9, with 7 bases lining up with TRBD1. V dropped 4 bases and J dropped 0; count of bases not matched to a gene: 3. Germline CDR1 and CDR2: SEHNR and FQNEAQ (reference sequence). The CDR3 has 15 amino acids. The CDR3: CASSSDRNSGNTIYF. The CDR3 region has the DNA TGTGCCAGCAGCTCGGACAGGAACTCTGGAAACACCATATATTTT.

The chain combines TRBV2 with TRBJ2-2; D remains ambiguous. V lost 7 bases to trimming and J lost 6 bases, with 12 bases between them. The CDR3 contains 13 residues. Germline-derived CDR1 and CDR2 are SNHLY and FYNNEI. CDR3 bases: TGTGCCAGCAAGGCCTTTTCTGCCGGGGAGCTGTTTTTT. Protein: CASKAFSAGELFF.

The chain combines TRBV9 with TRBJ2-2; TRBD1 agrees at 7 bases. V was pared by 10 bases and J by 1 base, with 4 bases of the junction left unmatched. CDR3 length equals 13 residues. The germline V gene has CDR1 SGDLS and CDR2 YYNGEE. The CDR3 loop reads CASNRGNTGELFF. The CDR3 bases are TGTGCCTCCAACAGGGGGAACACCGGGGAGCTGTTTTTT. The full variable domain, with the rest looked up from reference TRBV9 and TRBJ2-2, is DSGVTQTPKHLITATGQRVTLRCSPRSGDLSVYWYQQSLDQGLQFLIQYYNGEERAKGNILERFSAQQFPDLHSELNLSSLELGDSALYFCASNRGNTGELFFGEGSRLTVL.

This chain joins TRBV7-2 and TRBJ1-1; D gene unclear. The CDR3 length is 13 residues. V was cut by 4 bases and J by 0 bases, with 6 bases left in between. Germline V CDR1 and CDR2: SGHTA, FQGNSA. CDR3 nucleotide sequence: TGTGCCAGCAGCTCTCAAGTGAACACTGAAGCTTTCTTT. Protein product: CASSSQVNTEAFF.

J is TRBJ2-7 and V is TRBV28; TRBD2 aligns across 10 bases. Germline V gene lookup returns CDR1 MDHEN and CDR2 SYDVKM. J was trimmed by 1 base and V by 6 bases; bases with no gene match: 3. The CDR3 length is 14 residues. The CDR3: CASRSSGRSYEQYF. The CDR3 DNA reads as TGTGCCAGCAGGAGTAGCGGGAGGTCCTACGAGCAGTACTTC.

The chain employs TRBV2 and TRBJ1-2, with 9 bases lining up with TRBD1. This CDR3 has 15 amino acids. Germline V gene data show CDR1 as SNHLY and CDR2 as FYNNEI. V trimming: 10 bases; J trimming: 0 bases; junction bases outside the gene matches: 9. The CDR3 nucleotides are TGTGCCAACTCACAGGGGGCGCCGACTAACTATGGCTACACCTTC. It codes for CANSQGAPTNYGYTF.

This clone occurred once. This chain connects TRBV5-4 to TRBJ1-6; D not certain. V was trimmed by 4 bases and J by 0 bases, leaving 2 bases between them. This CDR3 contains 13 residues. Germline loops: CDR1 SGHNT, CDR2 YYREEE (reference sequence). Here the CDR3 reads CASSASYNSPLHF. The CDR3 DNA follows: TGTGCCAGCAGCGCCTCCTATAATTCACCCCTCCACTTT.

The gene calls are TRBV6-4 and TRBJ1-2; D not certain. V lost 8 bases and J 0 bases, leaving 19 bases between the germline ends. CDR3 size: 16 residues. Germline V gene sequence: CDR1 MRHNA, CDR2 SNTAGT. The CDR3 loop reads CASLNQRRGPNYGYTF. CDR3 bases: TGTGCCAGCCTCAACCAGAGGCGGGGTCCTAACTATGGCTACACCTTC.

The chain employs TRBV18 and TRBJ1-2, with a tentative D call TRBD1 (5 bases). Germline V gene data show CDR1 as KGHSH and CDR2 as LQKENI. The CDR3 contains 14 residues. The germline V and J ends were trimmed by 0 bases and 5 bases, with 10 bases remaining between them. The chain's CDR3 is CASSPPGAVYGYTF. CDR3 DNA sequence: TGTGCCAGCTCACCACCCGGGGCTGTTTATGGCTACACCTTC.

The V gene is TRBV5-1, the J gene TRBJ1-4; D is undetermined. V lost 4 bases and J lost 4, with 8 bases in between. Germline V gene sequence: CDR1 SGHRS, CDR2 YFSETQ. This CDR3 has 13 amino acids. CDR3 DNA: TGCGCCAGCAGCCCGGACCTTAATGAAAAACTGTTTTTT. This translates into CASSPDLNEKLFF.

This clone is a singleton in its sample. V is TRBV7-8 and J is TRBJ1-5; 8 bases agree with TRBD1. V lost 5 bases to trimming and J lost 6 bases; unmatched junction nucleotides: 12. CDR3 length: 16 residues. CDR1 and CDR2 (germline): SGHVS, FQNEAQ. In DNA form, the CDR3 reads TGTGCCAGCAGCCAGAACCAGGGGGCTGTAGGTCAGCCCCAGCATTTT. Encoded protein: CASSQNQGAVGQPQHF. Complete variable domain (other parts from reference TRBV7-8 and TRBJ1-5): GAGVSQSPRYKVAKRGQDVALRCDPISGHVSLFWYQQALGQGPEFLTYFQNEAQLDKSGLPSDRFFAERPEGSVSTLKIQRTQQEDSAVYLCASSQNQGAVGQPQHFGDGTRLSIL.

This clone appeared a few times. The CDR3 region is CASSLGGAGYTF. The CDR3 DNA follows: TGTGCCAGCAGTTTAGGGGGTGCTGGCTACACCTTC. The gene calls are TRBV2 and TRBJ1-2, with a possible D match to TRBD1 (6 bases). The V gene lost 5 bases and the J gene lost 7 bases, with 11 bases spanning the gap. CDR3 length equals 12 residues. Germline V gives CDR1 SNHLY, CDR2 FYNNEI. The variable domain in full, with the rest retrieved from reference TRBV2 and TRBJ1-2, is EPEVTQTPSHQVTQMGQEVILRCVPISNHLYFYWYRQILGQKVEFLVSFYNNEISEKSEIFDDQFSVERPDGSNFTLKIRSTKLEDSAMYFCASSLGGAGYTFGSGTRLTVV.

V gene TRBV5-1 combines with J gene TRBJ1-5; TRBD1 is a possible D gene (5 bases). From germline, CDR1 is SGHRS and CDR2 YFSETQ. CDR3 length: 20 residues. The V end lost 7 bases, the J end lost 1 base, and 30 bases lay between the germline ends. DNA of the CDR3: TGCGCCAGCCGACTTGGTCGCAGGTACGGGGGAAGGCCAAGCAATCAGCCCCAGCATTTT. This sequence encodes CASRLGRRYGGRPSNQPQHF.

The chain carries TRBV28 and TRBJ2-1, with D possibly TRBD2 on 6 matching bases. V lost 7 bases to trimming and J lost 4 bases, with 14 bases between them. Germline lookup yields CDR1 MDHEN and CDR2 SYDVKM. This CDR3 contains 14 residues. CDR3 loop: CASTEGYTYNEQFF. CDR3 in DNA: TGTGCCAGCACGGAGGGGTATACGTACAATGAGCAGTTCTTC.

The genes are TRBV19 and TRBJ2-7; either TRBD1 or TRBD2 may fit D (5 bases each). Germline CDR1 is LNHDA and CDR2 is SQIVND (reference sequence). The V gene lost 4 bases and the J gene lost 6 bases, with 13 bases spanning the gap. The CDR3 runs to 13 residues. Written as DNA, the CDR3 is TGTGCCAGTAGTAACCGGGACGGTCTCGAGCAGTACTTC. Its protein is CASSNRDGLEQYF.

This sequence joins TRBV7-9 and TRBJ1-4; 10 bases map to TRBD1. CDR3 size: 13 residues. V lost 4 bases to trimming and J lost 10 bases; unmatched junction nucleotides: 3. Germline values: CDR1 SEHNR, CDR2 FQNEAQ (reference sequence). This chain's CDR3 is CASSSGQGLKLFF. The CDR3 DNA sequence: TGTGCCAGCAGCTCGGGACAGGGGCTAAAACTGTTTTTT.

This chain uses TRBV11-3 with TRBJ2-7, with 7 bases that match TRBD2. CDR1 is SGHNT, CDR2 YENEEA, per germline. After removal of 5 bases from V and 4 bases from J, the junction contained 14 bases not matched to a gene. There are 16 residues in the CDR3. The CDR3 loop reads CASSALPQLALYEQYF. CDR3 DNA sequence: TGTGCCAGCAGCGCCCTACCCCAACTAGCGCTTTACGAGCAGTACTTC. The whole variable domain, filled in from reference TRBV11-3 and TRBJ2-7, reads EAGVVQSPRYKIIEKKQPVAFWCNPISGHNTLYWYLQNLGQGPELLIRYENEEAVDDSQLPKDRFSAERLKGVDSTLKIQPAELGDSAVYLCASSALPQLALYEQYFGPGTRLTVT.

This clone has just one count. The chain carries TRBV10-3 and TRBJ2-2; 8 bases line up with TRBD1. Losses at the gene ends were 10 bases for V and 14 bases for J; bases not matched to a gene: 12. The germline CDR1 and CDR2 sequences are ENHRY and SYGVKD. The CDR3 contains 12 residues. The CDR3 coding sequence is TGTGCCACCCGGACAGGGTCGGGCGGTCTGTTTTTT. It yields the protein CATRTGSGGLFF.

This clone was picked up one time. The V gene is TRBV29-1, the J gene TRBJ1-1; a possible D gene is TRBD1 (5 bases). CDR3 length: 10 residues. Germline V CDR1 and CDR2: SQVTM, ANQGSEA. V was shortened by 6 bases and J by 8 bases, with 10 bases between the two germline ends. The DNA for the CDR3 is TGCAGCGTGGGGACGGACGAAGCTTTCTTT. Translated: CSVGTDEAFF.

The sample holds one count of this clone. The chain links TRBV5-1 to TRBJ2-3; no reliable D call. Trimming cost V 5 bases and J 1 base, with 5 bases left between them. This CDR3 has 12 residues. Germline CDR1 SGHRS, CDR2 YFSETQ. The CDR3 spells CASSSRTDTQYF. Written as DNA, the CDR3 is TGCGCCAGCAGTTCCCGCACAGATACGCAGTATTTT.

The CDR3 spells CASSFTRDTQYF. CDR3 in DNA: TGTGCCAGCAGCTTCACGCGTGATACGCAGTATTTT. The chain joins TRBV7-3 to TRBJ2-3; D is ambiguous. V lost 3 bases and J lost 6, with 7 bases in between. There are 12 residues in the CDR3. CDR1 SGHTA and CDR2 FQGTGA come from the germline V gene.

The V and J genes are TRBV5-4 and TRBJ1-1; 7 nucleotides match TRBD1. There are 14 residues in the CDR3. From germline, CDR1 is SGHNT and CDR2 YYREEE (reference sequence). V trimming: 3 bases; J trimming: 4 bases; junction bases outside the gene matches: 6. CDR3 region: CASSSGQMGTEAFF. In DNA, the CDR3 is TGTGCCAGCAGCTCGGGACAGATGGGCACTGAAGCTTTCTTT.

The chain combines TRBV18 with TRBJ1-1; D is possibly TRBD1 (5 bases). CDR1 and CDR2 from the germline V gene are KGHSH and LQKENI. The V end lost 3 bases, the J end lost 1 base, and 9 bases lay between the germline ends. This CDR3 has 14 residues. The CDR3 DNA is TGTGCCAGCTCACCCACGACAGCGAACACTGAAGCTTTCTTT. It translates to CASSPTTANTEAFF.

The rearrangement uses TRBV4-2 and TRBJ2-1; 10 bases are shared with TRBD2. V shed 0 bases, J shed 10 bases, and the junction held 6 bases outside the gene matches. Germline V CDR1 and CDR2: LGHNA, YNFKEQ. CDR3 size: 15 residues. CDR3: CASSQDRPSGGEQFF. As DNA, the CDR3 is TGTGCCAGCAGCCAAGATCGCCCTAGCGGGGGCGAGCAGTTCTTC.